This is a list of T cell receptor beta chains from one sample in a study of naive and memory T cell subsets. TCRdb recomputed calls from the 5' RACE reads with MiXCR, one row per CDR3 protein. Counted here are 60,000 or so distinct CDR3 sequences, under 8.5% occurring once; the ten biggest clones make up roughly a tenth. These receptors all stem from a male donor in good health. CDR3s include the opening cysteine and the closing phenylalanine or tryptophan. Each record gives: D gene, J gene, V gene, clone size, CDR3 protein, CDR3 DNA. A D gene is named only where the DNA matches it firmly. Only part of the rows carry a size: once, few, many, or a class if the clone is expanded.

D gene: .
J gene: TRBJ2-2
V gene: TRBV29-1
clone size: .
CDR3 protein: CSVDAGSSDTGELFF
CDR3 DNA: TGCAGCGTTGATGCGGGGAGTAGCGACACCGGGGAGCTGTTTTTT

D gene: TRBD2
J gene: TRBJ2-1
V gene: TRBV6-6
clone size: .
CDR3 protein: CASSYSRVAGHNEQFF
CDR3 DNA: TGTGCCAGCAGTTACTCGAGGGTAGCGGGGCACAATGAGCAGTTCTTC

D gene: .
J gene: TRBJ1-1
V gene: TRBV19
clone size: few
CDR3 protein: CASSIAPTGTEAFF
CDR3 DNA: TGTGCCAGTAGTATAGCCCCGACAGGCACTGAAGCTTTCTTT

D gene: TRBD2
J gene: TRBJ2-1
V gene: TRBV20-1
clone size: many
CDR3 protein: CSGTSGRLNEQFF
CDR3 DNA: TGCAGTGGTACTAGCGGGAGGTTGAATGAGCAGTTCTTC

D gene: .
J gene: TRBJ2-2
V gene: TRBV29-1
clone size: .
CDR3 protein: CSVDPNSNTGELFF
CDR3 DNA: TGCAGCGTTGATCCCAATTCGAACACCGGGGAGCTGTTTTTT

D gene: .
J gene: TRBJ2-7
V gene: TRBV12-3/TRBV12-4
clone size: many
CDR3 protein: CASSLALGNEQYF
CDR3 DNA: TGTGCCAGCAGTTTAGCGTTGGGGAACGAGCAGTACTTC

D gene: .
J gene: TRBJ2-7
V gene: TRBV7-9
clone size: few
CDR3 protein: CASSSPGHRYEQYF
CDR3 DNA: TGTGCCAGCAGCTCCCCGGGACACCGCTACGAGCAGTACTTC

D gene: .
J gene: TRBJ2-5
V gene: TRBV10-3
clone size: .
CDR3 protein: CAISESIETQYF
CDR3 DNA: TGTGCCATCAGTGAGTCGATTGAGACCCAGTACTTC

D gene: .
J gene: TRBJ1-2
V gene: TRBV6-1
clone size: many
CDR3 protein: CASTITGTQGFDYTF
CDR3 DNA: TGTGCCAGCACCATTACCGGGACGCAGGGATTCGACTACACCTTC

D gene: .
J gene: TRBJ1-1
V gene: TRBV12-3/TRBV12-4
clone size: many
CDR3 protein: CASSLLSGTTEAFF
CDR3 DNA: TGTGCCAGCAGCCTTCTGTCCGGTACGACTGAAGCTTTCTTT

D gene: .
J gene: TRBJ2-2
V gene: TRBV30
clone size: many
CDR3 protein: CAWSAVVGELFF
CDR3 DNA: TGTGCCTGGAGTGCAGTAGTCGGGGAGCTGTTTTTT

D gene: .
J gene: TRBJ2-7
V gene: TRBV11-3
clone size: .
CDR3 protein: CASSLSRTAGEQYF
CDR3 DNA: TGTGCCAGCAGCTTATCAAGGACGGCGGGAGAGCAGTACTTC

D gene: .
J gene: TRBJ2-1
V gene: TRBV3-1
clone size: .
CDR3 protein: CASSQDANEQFF
CDR3 DNA: TGTGCCAGCAGCCAAGATGCGAATGAGCAGTTCTTC

D gene: .
J gene: TRBJ2-3
V gene: TRBV12-3/TRBV12-4
clone size: .
CDR3 protein: CASQGWNGPDTQYF
CDR3 DNA: TGTGCCAGCCAGGGCTGGAATGGGCCAGATACGCAGTATTTT

D gene: .
J gene: TRBJ2-1
V gene: TRBV2
clone size: many
CDR3 protein: CASSGAAGELGGNEQFF
CDR3 DNA: TGTGCCAGCAGTGGTGCCGCAGGAGAATTAGGGGGCAATGAGCAGTTCTTC

D gene: .
J gene: TRBJ2-6
V gene: TRBV29-1
clone size: medium-sized
CDR3 protein: CSAWYGANVLTF
CDR3 DNA: TGCAGCGCATGGTATGGGGCCAACGTCCTGACTTTC

D gene: TRBD1
J gene: TRBJ2-5
V gene: TRBV3-1
clone size: .
CDR3 protein: CASSQDKGQGAQVTQETQYF
CDR3 DNA: TGTGCCAGCAGCCAAGATAAGGGACAGGGGGCGCAGGTAACACAAGAGACCCAGTACTTC

D gene: .
J gene: TRBJ2-3
V gene: TRBV19
clone size: many
CDR3 protein: CASSITHLTDTQYF
CDR3 DNA: TGTGCCAGTAGTATTACTCATCTCACAGATACGCAGTATTTT

D gene: TRBD2
J gene: TRBJ2-7
V gene: TRBV11-2
clone size: .
CDR3 protein: CASSLAGGYYEQYF
CDR3 DNA: TGTGCCAGCAGCTTAGCGGGAGGTTACTACGAGCAGTACTTC

D gene: .
J gene: TRBJ1-4
V gene: TRBV15
clone size: few
CDR3 protein: CATSRAGAGASEKLFF
CDR3 DNA: TGTGCCACCAGCAGAGCAGGGGCGGGAGCGAGTGAAAAACTGTTTTTT

D gene: .
J gene: TRBJ2-3
V gene: TRBV6-6
clone size: .
CDR3 protein: CASSQRQRPGTQYF
CDR3 DNA: TGTGCCAGCAGTCAACGACAGCGTCCGGGTACGCAGTATTTT

D gene: TRBD2
J gene: TRBJ2-1
V gene: TRBV3-1
clone size: few
CDR3 protein: CASSYRLAGGYNEQFF
CDR3 DNA: TGTGCCAGCAGCTATCGTTTAGCGGGGGGATACAATGAGCAGTTCTTC

D gene: .
J gene: TRBJ1-5
V gene: TRBV28
clone size: many
CDR3 protein: CASSARVGGQPQHF
CDR3 DNA: TGTGCCAGCAGCGCAAGGGTGGGGGGTCAGCCCCAGCATTTT

D gene: TRBD1
J gene: TRBJ2-2
V gene: TRBV6-1
clone size: many
CDR3 protein: CASSGDRGNGELFF
CDR3 DNA: TGTGCCAGCAGTGGAGACAGGGGGAACGGGGAGCTGTTTTTT

D gene: .
J gene: TRBJ2-1
V gene: TRBV20-1
clone size: .
CDR3 protein: CSARDQDEGNEQFF
CDR3 DNA: TGCAGTGCTAGAGATCAGGATGAGGGCAATGAGCAGTTCTTC

D gene: .
J gene: TRBJ1-6
V gene: TRBV20-1
clone size: many
CDR3 protein: CSARAPGTRLLDSPLHF
CDR3 DNA: TGCAGTGCTAGAGCTCCCGGGACCCGCCTATTAGATTCACCCCTCCACTTT

D gene: .
J gene: TRBJ2-3
V gene: TRBV2
clone size: many
CDR3 protein: CASKGGEFTDTQYF
CDR3 DNA: TGTGCCAGCAAAGGGGGGGAGTTCACAGATACGCAGTATTTT

D gene: TRBD2
J gene: TRBJ2-1
V gene: TRBV3-1
clone size: many
CDR3 protein: CASRAGGALINEQFF
CDR3 DNA: TGTGCCAGCAGGGCGGGGGGGGCCTTAATCAATGAGCAGTTCTTC

D gene: .
J gene: TRBJ2-7
V gene: TRBV12-3/TRBV12-4
clone size: .
CDR3 protein: CASSLANEQYF
CDR3 DNA: TGTGCCAGCAGTTTAGCAAACGAGCAGTACTTC

D gene: TRBD1
J gene: TRBJ2-7
V gene: TRBV2
clone size: few
CDR3 protein: CASGGQGYEQYF
CDR3 DNA: TGTGCCAGCGGGGGACAGGGGTACGAGCAGTACTTC

D gene: .
J gene: TRBJ2-1
V gene: TRBV6-5
clone size: many
CDR3 protein: CASSYRGQLQFF
CDR3 DNA: TGTGCCAGCAGTTACCGTGGACAGTTGCAGTTCTTC

D gene: .
J gene: TRBJ2-7
V gene: TRBV29-1
clone size: few
CDR3 protein: CSVEDVRVQYF
CDR3 DNA: TGCAGCGTTGAAGATGTAAGGGTGCAGTACTTC

D gene: .
J gene: TRBJ2-7
V gene: TRBV20-1
clone size: .
CDR3 protein: CSAMGAGGSYEQYF
CDR3 DNA: TGCAGTGCCATGGGGGCAGGCGGATCCTACGAGCAGTACTTC

D gene: .
J gene: TRBJ2-7
V gene: TRBV7-9
clone size: few
CDR3 protein: CASSLGSPAVSYEQYF
CDR3 DNA: TGTGCCAGCAGCTTAGGAAGTCCAGCTGTATCCTACGAGCAGTACTTC

D gene: .
J gene: TRBJ2-7
V gene: TRBV19
clone size: few
CDR3 protein: CASSIADRPYEQYF
CDR3 DNA: TGTGCCAGTAGTATAGCTGACAGGCCCTACGAGCAGTACTTC

D gene: .
J gene: TRBJ1-2
V gene: TRBV20-1
clone size: many
CDR3 protein: CSARLSYGYTF
CDR3 DNA: TGCAGTGCTAGACTCTCCTATGGCTACACCTTC

D gene: TRBD2
J gene: TRBJ2-7
V gene: TRBV6-6
clone size: many
CDR3 protein: CASSLTPGTSGRVEQYF
CDR3 DNA: TGTGCCAGCAGCCTCACCCCCGGGACTAGCGGGAGGGTCGAGCAGTACTTC

D gene: .
J gene: TRBJ1-2
V gene: TRBV5-8
clone size: .
CDR3 protein: CASSLGELYGYTF
CDR3 DNA: TGTGCCAGCAGCTTGGGGGAATTGTATGGCTACACCTTC

D gene: TRBD1
J gene: TRBJ1-1
V gene: TRBV6-5
clone size: few
CDR3 protein: CASRMGQGDTEAFF
CDR3 DNA: TGTGCCAGCAGGATGGGACAGGGGGACACTGAAGCTTTCTTT

D gene: .
J gene: TRBJ2-3
V gene: TRBV14
clone size: few
CDR3 protein: CASSQITGTDTQYF
CDR3 DNA: TGTGCCAGCAGCCAAATCACTGGGACAGATACGCAGTATTTT

D gene: TRBD2
J gene: TRBJ2-1
V gene: TRBV12-3/TRBV12-4
clone size: .
CDR3 protein: CASNGRAGGQLHEQFF
CDR3 DNA: TGTGCCAGCAACGGACGAGCGGGGGGGCAACTGCATGAGCAGTTCTTC

D gene: .
J gene: TRBJ2-2
V gene: TRBV7-2
clone size: many
CDR3 protein: CASSKGAFNTGELFF
CDR3 DNA: TGTGCCAGCAGCAAAGGAGCCTTTAACACCGGGGAGCTGTTTTTT

D gene: .
J gene: TRBJ1-1
V gene: TRBV15
clone size: many
CDR3 protein: CATSRTPATNEAFF
CDR3 DNA: TGTGCCACCAGCAGGACCCCAGCTACCAATGAAGCTTTCTTT

D gene: TRBD1
J gene: TRBJ2-7
V gene: TRBV12-3/TRBV12-4
clone size: few
CDR3 protein: CASSSILGTGKSEQYF
CDR3 DNA: TGTGCCAGCAGTTCCATACTCGGGACAGGGAAAAGCGAGCAGTACTTC

D gene: TRBD1
J gene: TRBJ1-6
V gene: TRBV7-9
clone size: .
CDR3 protein: CASSLAGTGGRAYNSPLHF
CDR3 DNA: TGTGCCAGCAGCCTCGCCGGGACAGGGGGCAGGGCCTATAATTCACCCCTCCACTTT

D gene: TRBD1
J gene: TRBJ2-2
V gene: TRBV30
clone size: many
CDR3 protein: CAWATGQGQIGELFF
CDR3 DNA: TGTGCCTGGGCAACGGGACAGGGGCAAATCGGGGAGCTGTTTTTT

D gene: TRBD1
J gene: TRBJ2-4
V gene: TRBV6-5
clone size: many
CDR3 protein: CASSYSSPQGVQDIQYF
CDR3 DNA: TGTGCCAGCAGTTATTCAAGCCCCCAGGGGGTACAAGACATTCAGTACTTC